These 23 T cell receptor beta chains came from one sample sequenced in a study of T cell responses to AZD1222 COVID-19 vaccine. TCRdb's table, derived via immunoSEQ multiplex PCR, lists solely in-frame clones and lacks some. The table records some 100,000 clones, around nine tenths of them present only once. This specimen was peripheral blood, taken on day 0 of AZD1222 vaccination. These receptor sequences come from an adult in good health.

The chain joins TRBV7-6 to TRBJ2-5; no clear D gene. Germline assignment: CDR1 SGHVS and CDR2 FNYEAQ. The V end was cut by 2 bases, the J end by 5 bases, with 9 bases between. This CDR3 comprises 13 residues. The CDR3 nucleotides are TGTGCCAGCAGCTTAATGAGTGAGGAGACCCAGTACTTC. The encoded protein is CASSLMSEETQYF.

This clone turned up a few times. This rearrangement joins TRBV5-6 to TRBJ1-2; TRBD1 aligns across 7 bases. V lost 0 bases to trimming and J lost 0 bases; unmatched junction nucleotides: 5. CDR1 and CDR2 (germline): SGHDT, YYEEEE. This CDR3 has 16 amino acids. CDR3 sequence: CASSLALQGPNYGYTF. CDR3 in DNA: TGTGCCAGCAGCTTGGCGCTACAGGGGCCTAACTATGGCTACACCTTC.

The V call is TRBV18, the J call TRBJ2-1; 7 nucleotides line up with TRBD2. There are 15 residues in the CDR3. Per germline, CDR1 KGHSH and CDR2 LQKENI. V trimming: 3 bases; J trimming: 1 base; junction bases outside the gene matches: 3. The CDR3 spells CASSPAGASYNEQFF. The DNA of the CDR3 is TGTGCCAGCTCACCGGCGGGAGCTTCCTACAATGAGCAGTTCTTC. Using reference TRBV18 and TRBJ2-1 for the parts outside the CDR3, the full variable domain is NAGVMQNPRHLVRRRGQEARLRCSPMKGHSHVYWYRQLPEEGLKFMVYLQKENIIDESGMPKERFSAEFPKEGPSILRIQQVVRGDSAAYFCASSPAGASYNEQFFGPGTRLTVL.

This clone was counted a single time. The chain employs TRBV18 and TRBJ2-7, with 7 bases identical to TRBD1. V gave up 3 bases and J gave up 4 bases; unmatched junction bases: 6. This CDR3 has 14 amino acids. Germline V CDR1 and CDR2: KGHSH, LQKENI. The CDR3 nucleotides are TGTGCCAGCTCACCTGCCCTGGGACAGTACGAGCAGTACTTC. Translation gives CASSPALGQYEQYF.

The CDR3 reads CASSREGLSSGNTIYF. CDR3 in DNA: TGCGCCAGCAGCCGGGAGGGGCTAAGCTCTGGAAACACCATATATTTT. The V and J genes are TRBV5-1 and TRBJ1-3; perhaps TRBD1 as D (5 bases). The CDR3 has 16 residues. Trimming shortened V by 4 bases and J by 0 bases, and 14 bases separated the two germline ends. Germline CDR1 and CDR2: SGHRS and YFSETQ.

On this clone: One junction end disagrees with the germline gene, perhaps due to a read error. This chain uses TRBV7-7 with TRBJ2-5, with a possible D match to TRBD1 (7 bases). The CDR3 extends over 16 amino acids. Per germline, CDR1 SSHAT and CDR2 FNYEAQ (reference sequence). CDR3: CASSFRPQGGQETQYF. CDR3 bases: TGTGCTAGCAGCTTTCGACCCCAGGGGGGCCAGGAGACCCAGTACTTC.

CDR3 sequence: CASSLAAQLRNNEQFF. As DNA, the CDR3 is TGTGCCAGCAGCTTAGCAGCCCAGCTAAGGAACAATGAGCAGTTCTTC. J is TRBJ2-1 and V is TRBV7-9; D is unresolved. Germline values: CDR1 SEHNR, CDR2 FQNEAQ (reference sequence). V was trimmed by 0 bases and J by 5 bases, leaving 14 bases between them. The CDR3 has 16 amino acids.

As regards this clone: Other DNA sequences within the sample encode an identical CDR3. CDR3 protein: CASSLEGDSNQPQHF. The CDR3 nucleotides read TGTGCCAGCAGCTTAGAAGGCGACAGCAATCAGCCCCAGCATTTT. This chain joins TRBV7-2 and TRBJ1-5, with no clear D. Germline CDR1 is SGHTA and CDR2 is FQGNSA. Deletions cut 1 base from V and 1 base from J, with 8 bases between. The CDR3 consists of 15 residues.

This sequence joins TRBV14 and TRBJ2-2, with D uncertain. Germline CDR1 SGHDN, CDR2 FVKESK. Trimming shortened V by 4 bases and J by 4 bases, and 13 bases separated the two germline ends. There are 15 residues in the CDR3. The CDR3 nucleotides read TGTGCCAGCAGCCCAACCTCTCGGCCCACCGGGGAGCTGTTTTTT. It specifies CASSPTSRPTGELFF. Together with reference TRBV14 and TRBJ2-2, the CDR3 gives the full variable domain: EAGVTQFPSHSVIEKGQTVTLRCDPISGHDNLYWYRRVMGKEIKFLLHFVKESKQDESGMPNNRFLAERTGGTYSTLKVQPAELEDSGVYFCASSPTSRPTGELFFGEGSRLTVL.

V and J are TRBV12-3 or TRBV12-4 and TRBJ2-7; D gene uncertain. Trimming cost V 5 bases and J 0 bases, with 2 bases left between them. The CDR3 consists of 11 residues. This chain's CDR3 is CASSNSYEQYF. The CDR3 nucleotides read TGTGCCAGCAGTAACTCCTACGAGCAGTACTTC.

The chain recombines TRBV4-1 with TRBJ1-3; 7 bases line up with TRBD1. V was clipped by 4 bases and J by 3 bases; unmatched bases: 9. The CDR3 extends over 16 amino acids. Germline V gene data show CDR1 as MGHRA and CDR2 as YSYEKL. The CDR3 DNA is TGCGCCAGCAGCCTCGGAATGACAGGGAGTGGAAACACCATATATTTT. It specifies CASSLGMTGSGNTIYF.

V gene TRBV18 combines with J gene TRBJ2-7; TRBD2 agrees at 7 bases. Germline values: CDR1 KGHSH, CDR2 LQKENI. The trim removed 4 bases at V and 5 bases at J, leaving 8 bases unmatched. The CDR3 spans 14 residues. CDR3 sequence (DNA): TGTGCCAGCTCACGGGCGGGAGCCGGGGACGAGCAGTACTTC. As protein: CASSRAGAGDEQYF. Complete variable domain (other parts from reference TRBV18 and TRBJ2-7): NAGVMQNPRHLVRRRGQEARLRCSPMKGHSHVYWYRQLPEEGLKFMVYLQKENIIDESGMPKERFSAEFPKEGPSILRIQQVVRGDSAAYFCASSRAGAGDEQYFGPGTRLTVT.

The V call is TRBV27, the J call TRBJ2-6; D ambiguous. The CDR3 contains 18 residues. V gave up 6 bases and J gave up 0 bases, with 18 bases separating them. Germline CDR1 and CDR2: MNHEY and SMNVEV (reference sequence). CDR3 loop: CASRLWSDSFSGANVLTF. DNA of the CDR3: TGTGCCAGCAGATTGTGGTCCGATTCCTTCTCTGGGGCCAACGTCCTGACTTTC. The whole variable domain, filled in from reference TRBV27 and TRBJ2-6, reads EAQVTQNPRYLITVTGKKLTVTCSQNMNHEYMSWYRQDPGLGLRQIYYSMNVEVTDKGDVPEGYKVSRKEKRNFPLILESPSPNQTSLYFCASRLWSDSFSGANVLTFGAGSRLTVL.

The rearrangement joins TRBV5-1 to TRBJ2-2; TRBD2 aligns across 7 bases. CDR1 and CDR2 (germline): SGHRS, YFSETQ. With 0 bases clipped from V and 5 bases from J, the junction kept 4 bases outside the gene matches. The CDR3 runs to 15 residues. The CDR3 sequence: CASSLAGTKTGELFF. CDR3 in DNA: TGCGCCAGCAGCTTGGCTGGGACTAAGACCGGGGAGCTGTTTTTT.

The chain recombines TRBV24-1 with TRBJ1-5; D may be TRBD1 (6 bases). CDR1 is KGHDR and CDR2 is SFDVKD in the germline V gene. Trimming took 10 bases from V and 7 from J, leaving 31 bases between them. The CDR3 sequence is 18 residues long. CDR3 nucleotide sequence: TGTGCCACTCGAGGGATCAGGGGTCAGTCAGGCCTTATCCAGCCCCAGCATTTT. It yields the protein CATRGIRGQSGLIQPQHF.

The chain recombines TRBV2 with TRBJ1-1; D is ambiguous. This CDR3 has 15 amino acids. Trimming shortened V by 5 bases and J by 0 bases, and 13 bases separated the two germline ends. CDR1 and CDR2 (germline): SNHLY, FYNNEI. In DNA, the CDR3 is TGTGCCAGCAGTCGGGTTGGGGTATTGAACACTGAAGCTTTCTTT. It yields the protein CASSRVGVLNTEAFF.

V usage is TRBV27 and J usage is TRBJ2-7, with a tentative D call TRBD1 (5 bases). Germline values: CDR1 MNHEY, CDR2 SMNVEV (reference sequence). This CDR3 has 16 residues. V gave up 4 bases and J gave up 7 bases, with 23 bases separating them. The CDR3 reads CASSSYLMDTSPEQYF. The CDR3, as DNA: TGTGCCAGCAGTTCCTACCTCATGGACACCTCTCCGGAGCAGTACTTC.

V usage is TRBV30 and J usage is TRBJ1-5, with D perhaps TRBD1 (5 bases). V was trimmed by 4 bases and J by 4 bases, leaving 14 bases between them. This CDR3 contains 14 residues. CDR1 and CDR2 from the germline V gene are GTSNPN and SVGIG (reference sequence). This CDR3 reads CAWNAGGANQPQHF. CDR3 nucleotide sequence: TGTGCCTGGAATGCGGGAGGGGCTAATCAGCCCCAGCATTTT.

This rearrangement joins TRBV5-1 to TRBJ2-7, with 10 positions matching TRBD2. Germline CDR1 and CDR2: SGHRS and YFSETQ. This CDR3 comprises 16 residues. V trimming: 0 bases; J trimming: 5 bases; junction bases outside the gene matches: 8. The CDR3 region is CASSLGSSGSKDEQYF. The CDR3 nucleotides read TGCGCCAGCAGCTTGGGTTCTAGCGGGAGTAAGGACGAGCAGTACTTC. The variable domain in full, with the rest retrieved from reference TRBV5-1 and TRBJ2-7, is KAGVTQTPRYLIKTRGQQVTLSCSPISGHRSVSWYQQTPGQGLQFLFEYFSETQRNKGNFPGRFSGRQFSNSRSEMNVSTLELGDSALYLCASSLGSSGSKDEQYFGPGTRLTVT.

In DNA form, the CDR3 reads TGTGCCACCAGCAGTGGGGGGGGACTCCAAACCTACGAGCAGTACTTC. Protein sequence: CATSSGGGLQTYEQYF. The rearrangement joins TRBV15 to TRBJ2-7; 7 bases map to TRBD2. V lost 3 bases to trimming and J lost 2 bases; unmatched junction nucleotides: 10. CDR1 and CDR2 (germline): LNHNV, YYDKDF (reference sequence). CDR3 size: 16 residues.

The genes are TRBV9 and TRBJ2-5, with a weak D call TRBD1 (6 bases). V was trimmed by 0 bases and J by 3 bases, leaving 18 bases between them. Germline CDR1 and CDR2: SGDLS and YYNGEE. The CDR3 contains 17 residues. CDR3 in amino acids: CASSVDNGQMREETQYF. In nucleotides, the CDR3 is TGTGCCAGCAGCGTAGACAACGGACAGATGCGCGAAGAGACCCAGTACTTC. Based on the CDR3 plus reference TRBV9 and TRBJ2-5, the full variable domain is DSGVTQTPKHLITATGQRVTLRCSPRSGDLSVYWYQQSLDQGLQFLIQYYNGEERAKGNILERFSAQQFPDLHSELNLSSLELGDSALYFCASSVDNGQMREETQYFGPGTRLLVL.

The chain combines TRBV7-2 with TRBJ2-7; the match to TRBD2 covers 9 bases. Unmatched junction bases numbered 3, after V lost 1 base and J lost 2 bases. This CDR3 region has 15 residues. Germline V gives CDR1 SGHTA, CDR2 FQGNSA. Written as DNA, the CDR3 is TGTGCCAGCAGCTTAGTAGCGGGAGTCCCCTACGAGCAGTACTTC. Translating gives CASSLVAGVPYEQYF.

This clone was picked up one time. In DNA form, the CDR3 reads TGCAGCGTTCGGGTAGCGGGGCAGGTAAACACCGGGGAGCTGTTTTTT. Residues: CSVRVAGQVNTGELFF. The rearrangement links TRBV29-1 to TRBJ2-2; TRBD2 matches at 8 bases. The CDR3 spans 16 residues. Trimming at V came to 5 bases and at J to 2 bases, leaving 10 bases not matched to a gene. CDR1 and CDR2 (germline): SQVTM, ANQGSEA.